One sample yielded the 22 T cell receptor beta chains listed below, sequenced in a study of CD8+ T cells in alopecia areata listed by TCRdb under 2018. The treatment or condition label, read with the paper, signifies: oral pan-JAK inhibitor, 5-10 mg twice daily. Library generation was performed with the immunoSEQ multiplex PCR assay. RNA was extracted from all samples and reverse transcribed into cDNA, which served as template for TCR sequencing. TCRdb holds this immuneACCESS table with in-frame rearrangements only. Some clones are missing; in checked studies, unresolved V genes explain under half, and the rest has no known cause. The sample has 150,000 to 200,000 clones on record, about three fifths of them singletons. The ten largest clones capture about 1.3% of the sample. The material sequenced was CD4+ T cells sorted from blood, taken at week 49, from a patient treated with tofacitinib. Receptors originate from a human donor with alopecia areata.

The V gene is TRBV30, the J gene TRBJ2-7; TRBD1 agrees at 9 bases. Germline values: CDR1 GTSNPN, CDR2 SVGIG (reference sequence). J gave up 1 base and V 0 bases, and 10 bases lay outside the gene matches. The CDR3 sequence is 17 residues long. This chain's CDR3 is CAWSVRRTGERSYEQYF. The CDR3 region has the DNA TGTGCCTGGAGTGTACGTCGGACAGGGGAAAGATCCTACGAGCAGTACTTC.

The J gene is TRBJ1-6, the V gene TRBV4-1, with 11 bases fitting TRBD1. Germline values: CDR1 MGHRA, CDR2 YSYEKL. The V and J ends lost 3 bases and 10 bases, in that order; junction bases with no gene match: 8. CDR3 length equals 16 residues. CDR3 residues: CASSQAGQGASSPLHF. As DNA, the CDR3 is TGCGCCAGCAGCCAGGCCGGACAGGGGGCTAGCTCACCCCTCCACTTT.

The CDR3 sequence: CASIVASNEKLFF. The DNA for the CDR3 is TGTGCCAGCATTGTGGCCTCTAATGAAAAACTGTTTTTT. This chain uses TRBV2 with TRBJ1-4; D call uncertain. V shed 7 bases and J shed 3 bases, with 9 bases lying between them. The CDR3 is 13 residues long. Germline lookup yields CDR1 SNHLY and CDR2 FYNNEI.

The chain employs TRBV7-3 and TRBJ2-1; D assignment may be TRBD1 or TRBD2 (6 bases each). The CDR3 spans 17 residues. With 5 bases removed from V and 2 bases from J, the gap between germline ends came to 19 bases. Germline V gene sequence: CDR1 SGHTA, CDR2 FQGTGA. In nucleotides, the CDR3 is TGTGCCAGCAGCCCGCCGAGGGGGGACCCTACCTACAATGAGCAGTTCTTC. It specifies CASSPPRGDPTYNEQFF.

The chain recombines TRBV5-6 with TRBJ1-2, with a weak D call TRBD1 (5 bases). Germline V gene lookup returns CDR1 SGHDT and CDR2 YYEEEE. V lost 4 bases to trimming and J lost 4 bases, with 17 bases between them. This CDR3 is built from 15 residues. CDR3 amino acids: CASSHQEWDGYGYTF. The CDR3 nucleotides read TGTGCCAGCAGCCATCAGGAGTGGGACGGCTATGGCTACACCTTC.

The sample holds a few counts of this clone. This specimen includes other DNA sequences encoding the same CDR3. The genes are TRBV5-1 and TRBJ1-6; TRBD1 matches at 8 bases. The J segment lost 7 bases and the V segment lost 2 bases, leaving 2 bases of the junction unmatched. Germline V lookup: CDR1 SGHRS, CDR2 YFSETQ. CDR3 size: 14 residues. Written as DNA, the CDR3 is TGCGCCAGCAGCTTAGGACAGGGAAATTCACCCCTCCACTTT. It encodes CASSLGQGNSPLHF.

Note on this clone: Other DNA variants within this sample encode the same CDR3. The chain links TRBV30 to TRBJ2-5; no definite D call. The CDR3 sequence is 12 residues long. With 3 bases removed from V and 5 bases from J, the gap between germline ends came to 10 bases. From germline, CDR1 is GTSNPN and CDR2 SVGIG (reference sequence). The CDR3 coding sequence is TGTGCCTGGAGCCTTAGACGGGAGACCCAGTACTTC. This gives the protein CAWSLRRETQYF. The entire variable domain, with the rest obtained from reference TRBV30 and TRBJ2-5, is as follows: SQTIHQWPATLVQPVGSPLSLECTVEGTSNPNLYWYRQAAGRGLQLLFYSVGIGQISSEVPQNLSASRPQDRQFILSSKKLLLSDSGFYLCAWSLRRETQYFGPGTRLLVL.

This clone was detected a few times. CDR3 coding DNA: TGTGCCAGCAGCTCCACAGGGGGCAGCAATCAGCCCCAGCATTTT. As protein: CASSSTGGSNQPQHF. This sequence joins TRBV7-2 and TRBJ1-5, with 9 bases aligning to TRBD1. The CDR3 spans 15 residues. Unmatched junction bases numbered 2, after V lost 4 bases and J lost 1 base. CDR1 SGHTA and CDR2 FQGNSA come from the germline V gene.

A few counts support this clone. V usage is TRBV29-1 and J usage is TRBJ1-1; the D is unclear. Germline V CDR1 and CDR2: SQVTM, ANQGSEA. V was trimmed by 2 bases and J by 7 bases, leaving 8 bases between them. This CDR3 contains 11 residues. DNA for the CDR3: TGCAGCGTTGAAAGTATCCTTGAAGCTTTCTTT. Its protein product is CSVESILEAFF.

The V and J genes are TRBV30 and TRBJ2-7, with a weak D call TRBD1 (5 bases). The V gene lost 0 bases and the J gene lost 2 bases, with 11 bases spanning the gap. CDR3 size: 14 residues. CDR1 and CDR2 (germline): GTSNPN, SVGIG (reference sequence). The CDR3 protein is CAWSVHFRAYEQYF. DNA for the CDR3: TGTGCCTGGAGTGTACACTTCAGGGCCTACGAGCAGTACTTC.

The chain joins TRBV6-6 to TRBJ2-2; 8 bases agree with TRBD2. Losses at the gene ends were 2 bases for V and 4 bases for J; bases not matched to a gene: 6. The germline CDR1 and CDR2 sequences are MNHNY and SVGAGI (reference sequence). This CDR3 has 16 amino acids. CDR3 sequence reads: CASSYGTSLLTGELFF. For the CDR3, the DNA is TGTGCCAGCAGTTACGGGACTAGTTTACTCACCGGGGAGCTGTTTTTT.

This clone showed up many times. The gene calls are TRBV7-2 and TRBJ2-1; TRBD2 agrees at 8 bases. V trimming: 4 bases; J trimming: 7 bases; junction bases outside the gene matches: 9. Germline assignment: CDR1 SGHTA and CDR2 FQGNSA. The CDR3 covers 15 residues. The CDR3 loop reads CASSSHAGGENEQFF. The CDR3 coding sequence is TGTGCCAGCAGCTCCCATGCGGGGGGAGAGAATGAGCAGTTCTTC.

This clone was counted between two and nine times. This rearrangement joins TRBV18 to TRBJ1-5; no reliable D call. The germline V and J ends were trimmed by 2 bases and 0 bases, with 2 bases remaining between them. The CDR3 spans 13 residues. Per germline, CDR1 KGHSH and CDR2 LQKENI. The CDR3 here is CASSPNSNQPQHF. DNA for the CDR3: TGTGCCAGCTCACCAAATAGCAATCAGCCCCAGCATTTT.

This clone was seen just once. The junction does not match germline at one end; this may be a read error. The chain employs TRBV7-8 and TRBJ2-5; 8 bases match TRBD2. The CDR3 spans 18 residues. CDR1 and CDR2 (germline): SGHVS, FQNEAQ. Here the CDR3 DNA reads TGTGCCAGCAGCCTAGCGGGTCGTGGAGAAACGTACCAAGAGACCCAGTACTTC. Protein sequence: CASSLAGRGETYQETQYF. The full variable domain, rest sourced from reference TRBV7-8 and TRBJ2-5, is GAGVSQSPRYKVAKRGQDVALRCDPISGHVSLFWYQQALGQGPEFLTYFQNEAQLDKSGLPSDRFFAERPEGSVSTLKIQRTQQEDSAVYLCASSLAGRGETYQETQYFGPGTRLLVL.

The CDR3 DNA reads TGTGCCTGGAGTCTAGGGCCCCGAGGACTCACTGAAGCTTTCTTT. Translation gives CAWSLGPRGLTEAFF. The rearrangement links TRBV30 to TRBJ1-1; D gene unclear. The germline V gene has CDR1 GTSNPN and CDR2 SVGIG (reference sequence). The CDR3 spans 15 residues. Trimming stripped 2 bases from V and 4 bases from J, with 17 bases between.

Only a few counts were recorded for this clone. The chain is built from TRBV29-1 and TRBJ2-5; D tentatively reads TRBD1 or TRBD2 (5 bases each). The germline CDR1 and CDR2 sequences are SQVTM and ANQGSEA. The V end was cut by 6 bases, the J end by 6 bases, with 11 bases between. This CDR3 has 11 residues. Written as DNA, the CDR3 is TGCAGCGTCTTGCCGGGGCAGACCCAGTACTTC. Its protein is CSVLPGQTQYF. Filled out from reference TRBV29-1 and TRBJ2-5, the complete variable domain reads SAVISQKPSRDICQRGTSLTIQCQVDSQVTMMFWYRQQPGQSLTLIATANQGSEATYESGFVIDKFPISRPNLTFSTLTVSNMSPEDSSIYLCSVLPGQTQYFGPGTRLLVL.

This clone showed up just a few times. The CDR3 DNA reads as TGCGCCAGCAGCCAAGGCGGGGGGCCCGCGAACACCGGGGAGCTGTTTTTT. Translating gives CASSQGGGPANTGELFF. The chain recombines TRBV4-3 with TRBJ2-2, with 8 nucleotides matching TRBD2. CDR3 length: 17 amino acids. CDR1 and CDR2 from the germline V gene are LGHNA and YSLEER. The J segment lost 0 bases and the V segment lost 1 base, leaving 4 bases of the junction unmatched.

The chain is built from TRBV4-3 and TRBJ2-1; TRBD1 agrees at 9 bases. CDR1 is LGHNA, CDR2 YSLEER, per germline. This CDR3 contains 16 residues. V was clipped by 4 bases and J by 3 bases; unmatched bases: 7. This chain's CDR3 is CASSRGTGTLYNEQFF. The CDR3 DNA reads as TGCGCCAGCAGCCGCGGGACAGGGACCCTCTACAATGAGCAGTTCTTC.

The rearrangement joins TRBV10-3 to TRBJ1-6; possibly TRBD1 for D (5 bases). Germline V CDR1 and CDR2: ENHRY, SYGVKD. CDR3 size: 12 residues. V was shortened by 3 bases and J by 10 bases, with 7 bases between the two germline ends. The CDR3 DNA follows: TGTGCCATCAGTGACAGGGAGTCACCCCTCCACTTT. This encodes CAISDRESPLHF.

In this sample, this clone turned up a few times. The chain combines TRBV10-1 with TRBJ2-5; tentative D call: TRBD2 (5 bases). Germline V CDR1 and CDR2: WNHNN, SYGVQD (reference sequence). CDR3 length: 14 residues. Deletions cut 0 bases from V and 7 bases from J, with 12 bases between. The CDR3 DNA reads as TGCGCCAGCAGTGAGTCGTTAGCAGGAGGGACCCAGTACTTC. This codes for CASSESLAGGTQYF.

This clone appeared a few times. V and J are TRBV20-1 and TRBJ1-1; D gene ambiguous. Germline CDR1 is DFQATT and CDR2 is SNEGSKA (reference sequence). The CDR3 loop spans 10 amino acids. Trimming took 5 bases from V and 1 from J, leaving 2 bases between them. CDR3 nucleotides: TGCAGTGCTCAGAACACTGAAGCTTTCTTT. The encoded protein is CSAQNTEAFF.

This rearrangement joins TRBV5-1 to TRBJ2-7; D perhaps matches TRBD2 (7 bases). V was shortened by 0 bases and J by 5 bases, with 12 bases between the two germline ends. Germline V gives CDR1 SGHRS, CDR2 YFSETQ. This CDR3 has 14 amino acids. This chain's CDR3 is CASSLDREGDEQYF. CDR3 nucleotides: TGCGCCAGCAGCTTGGACAGGGAGGGGGACGAGCAGTACTTC. The variable domain in full, with the rest retrieved from reference TRBV5-1 and TRBJ2-7, is KAGVTQTPRYLIKTRGQQVTLSCSPISGHRSVSWYQQTPGQGLQFLFEYFSETQRNKGNFPGRFSGRQFSNSRSEMNVSTLELGDSALYLCASSLDREGDEQYFGPGTRLTVT.